The 27 T cell receptor beta chains in this list originate from one sample, sequenced in a study of Tregs in tolerant kidney transplant recipients. Data came from immunoSEQ multiplex PCR; TCRdb stores just in-frame clones and leaves some out. Of around 120,000 clones in the sample, roughly 93% are singletons; the top ten hold more than 0.5%. Source material: CD4+ T cells from blood. These receptors came from a human donor in good health.

This sequence joins TRBV6-1 and TRBJ2-3, with 11 bases fitting TRBD1. Germline V CDR1 and CDR2: MNHNS, SASEGT. Trimming removed 8 bases from V and 2 bases from J; junction bases left unmatched: 3. This CDR3 has 14 residues. For the CDR3, the DNA is TGTGCCAGCTGGGACAGGGGGATCACAGATACGCAGTATTTT. Its translation: CASWDRGITDTQYF.

This chain joins TRBV18 and TRBJ1-1; D not resolved. V gave up 3 bases and J gave up 1 base, with 9 bases separating them. This CDR3 comprises 14 residues. From germline, CDR1 is KGHSH and CDR2 LQKENI. The CDR3 spells CASSPPGRNTEAFF. The DNA of the CDR3 is TGTGCCAGCTCACCCCCTGGGAGGAACACTGAAGCTTTCTTT.

V is TRBV7-9 and J is TRBJ1-4, with a tentative D call TRBD1 (6 bases). This CDR3 has 15 amino acids. V lost 5 bases and J 5 bases, leaving 15 bases between the germline ends. Germline CDR1 reads SEHNR; CDR2 reads FQNEAQ (reference sequence). The chain's CDR3 is CASSGGATGNEKLFF. The CDR3 DNA reads as TGTGCCAGCAGCGGAGGGGCTACAGGGAATGAAAAACTGTTTTTT.

J is TRBJ1-3 and V is TRBV18; D ambiguous. The CDR3 runs 15 residues. V was clipped by 3 bases and J by 0 bases, with 9 bases between them. The germline V gene has CDR1 KGHSH and CDR2 LQKENI. The CDR3 loop is CASSPPGSSGNTIYF. The CDR3 DNA reads TGTGCCAGCTCACCGCCGGGTAGCTCTGGAAACACCATATATTTT.

The chain uses TRBV19 and TRBJ2-1; 12 bases are shared with TRBD2. This CDR3 is 16 amino acids long. V lost 10 bases, J lost 0 bases, and 7 bases stayed unmatched. Germline lookup yields CDR1 LNHDA and CDR2 SQIVND (reference sequence). CDR3: CATGLAGLSSYNEQFF. In DNA form, the CDR3 reads TGTGCCACCGGACTAGCGGGACTGAGCTCCTACAATGAGCAGTTCTTC.

The genes are TRBV4-1 and TRBJ1-1; weak D call: TRBD1 (6 bases). CDR1 MGHRA and CDR2 YSYEKL come from the germline V gene. Trimming pared 1 base from V and 0 bases from J, leaving 12 bases between. The CDR3 runs to 16 residues. CDR3 sequence reads: CASSQGRGHMNTEAFF. For the CDR3, the DNA is TGCGCCAGCAGCCAAGGGAGGGGACACATGAACACTGAAGCTTTCTTT.

The chain has TRBV7-2 and TRBJ1-1; D gene unclear. Germline CDR1 reads SGHTA; CDR2 reads FQGNSA. The CDR3 has 13 amino acids. Trimming shortened V by 4 bases and J by 7 bases, and 13 bases separated the two germline ends. CDR3 region: CASSSLVGREAFF. The CDR3 DNA follows: TGTGCCAGCAGCTCTTTGGTAGGACGTGAAGCTTTCTTT.

Written as DNA, the CDR3 is TGTGCCAGCAGAAAAACCGGGACGGTGCTTGGCGAGCAGTACTTC. Translation gives CASRKTGTVLGEQYF. This chain uses TRBV6-6 with TRBJ2-7; D may match TRBD1 or TRBD2 (5 bases each). This CDR3 is 15 amino acids long. V shed 6 bases and J shed 6 bases, with 21 bases lying between them. Germline CDR1 is MNHNY and CDR2 is SVGAGI (reference sequence).

The rearrangement joins TRBV15 to TRBJ2-5; D is unresolved. Trimming shortened V by 0 bases and J by 4 bases, and 9 bases separated the two germline ends. The CDR3 contains 14 residues. Germline values: CDR1 LNHNV, CDR2 YYDKDF (reference sequence). CDR3 nucleotides: TGTGCCACCAGCAGAGACCCCGCCCCAGAGACCCAGTACTTC. Its translation: CATSRDPAPETQYF.

The gene calls are TRBV29-1 and TRBJ1-1; 9 bases are a match to TRBD1. The CDR3 runs to 12 residues. Germline CDR1 and CDR2: SQVTM and ANQGSEA. J lost 5 bases, V lost 7 bases, and 5 bases had no gene match. The CDR3 nucleotides are TGCAGCGCCGGGACAGGGAATACTGAAGCTTTCTTT. Amino acid sequence: CSAGTGNTEAFF.

This clone showed up just once. V and J are TRBV7-2 and TRBJ2-1, with D uncertain. Germline-derived CDR1 and CDR2 are SGHTA and FQGNSA. V lost 5 bases and J lost 10, with 24 bases in between. The CDR3 is made up of 16 amino acids. The CDR3 region is CASSQERLLDSSEQFF. In DNA, the CDR3 is TGTGCCAGCAGCCAAGAACGACTTTTAGATTCCAGCGAGCAGTTCTTC.

This clone was seen only a few times. The chain combines TRBV6-1 with TRBJ1-2; the D gene is possibly TRBD1 (6 bases). Germline V gene sequence: CDR1 MNHNS, CDR2 SASEGT. CDR3 length equals 15 residues. Trimming stripped 5 bases from V and 8 bases from J, with 21 bases between. The CDR3 loop is CASSISQGVTRGYTF. In DNA, the CDR3 is TGTGCCAGCAGTATTTCACAGGGAGTGACGCGGGGCTACACCTTC.

This rearrangement joins TRBV5-1 to TRBJ1-2; D gene ambiguous. CDR3 length: 13 amino acids. Per the germline V gene, CDR1 is SGHRS and CDR2 is YFSETQ. The V end lost 0 bases, the J end lost 6 bases, and 9 bases lay between the germline ends. The CDR3: CASSLDGLNGYTF. Here the CDR3 DNA reads TGCGCCAGCAGCTTGGATGGGCTTAATGGCTACACCTTC.

V gene TRBV25-1 combines with J gene TRBJ2-7; D unclear. The germline V gene encodes CDR1 MGHDK and CDR2 SYGVNS. This CDR3 has 18 residues. The V end was cut by 5 bases, the J end by 2 bases, with 25 bases between. The CDR3 loop reads CASSKIPSQVPLTYEQYF. For the CDR3, the DNA is TGTGCCAGCAGTAAGATCCCATCCCAAGTACCCCTAACCTACGAGCAGTACTTC.

The rearrangement links TRBV4-1 to TRBJ1-1, with D uncertain. The CDR3 extends over 13 amino acids. Per the germline V gene, CDR1 is MGHRA and CDR2 is YSYEKL. Trimming left V 1 base short and J 1 base short, with 4 bases between. The CDR3 bases are TGCGCCAGCAGCCAAGTCGAGAACACTGAAGCTTTCTTT. It translates to CASSQVENTEAFF.

This chain connects TRBV4-1 to TRBJ1-3, with 8 bases identical to TRBD1. V gave up 4 bases and J gave up 1 base; unmatched junction bases: 12. The length of the CDR3 is 18 residues. Germline CDR1 is MGHRA and CDR2 is YSYEKL. CDR3 loop: CASSREGRDRISGNTIYF. CDR3 sequence (DNA): TGCGCCAGCAGCCGAGAGGGCCGGGACAGGATTTCTGGAAACACCATATATTTT.

The V and J genes are TRBV15 and TRBJ1-2; no definite D call. Germline loops: CDR1 LNHNV, CDR2 YYDKDF (reference sequence). The CDR3 is 14 residues long. The V end was cut by 0 bases, the J end by 3 bases, with 8 bases between. The DNA for the CDR3 is TGTGCCACCAGCAGAGATCTCCCAGACTATGGCTACACCTTC. Protein sequence: CATSRDLPDYGYTF.

The chain combines TRBV29-1 with TRBJ2-7; weak D call: TRBD1 (8 bases). V was trimmed by 6 bases and J by 5 bases, leaving 20 bases between them. CDR3 length equals 14 residues. Germline CDR1 and CDR2: SQVTM and ANQGSEA. The CDR3, as DNA: TGCAGCGTCCTCGGGGGGCAGGGGGCGGACGAGCAGTACTTC. Residues: CSVLGGQGADEQYF.

The chain links TRBV6-5 to TRBJ1-1; D is uncertain. Trimming removed 4 bases at V and 1 base at J, with 16 bases between. The CDR3 loop spans 16 amino acids. Germline loops: CDR1 MNHEY, CDR2 SVGAGI. The CDR3 spells CASSFALLNRNTEAFF. For the CDR3, the DNA is TGTGCCAGCAGTTTCGCGTTACTTAACAGGAACACTGAAGCTTTCTTT.

The CDR3 loop is CASSQMRFSRDADSGANVLTF. The CDR3 coding sequence is TGCGCCAGCAGCCAGATGAGGTTCAGCCGGGACGCCGACTCTGGGGCCAACGTCCTGACTTTC. The rearrangement joins TRBV4-1 to TRBJ2-6; D may be TRBD1 or TRBD2 (5 bases each). The ends were cut back, 3 bases at V and 0 bases at J, with 24 bases in the middle. Germline CDR1 reads MGHRA; CDR2 reads YSYEKL. This CDR3 has 21 amino acids.

The chain employs TRBV5-5 and TRBJ2-1; TRBD2 might be the D (6 bases). Germline CDR1 SGHKS, CDR2 YYEKEE (reference sequence). V was trimmed by 6 bases and J by 9 bases, leaving 19 bases between them. The CDR3 sequence is 14 residues long. CDR3 sequence: CASTDSTRSFEQFF. The CDR3 DNA reads TGTGCCAGCACCGACTCGACTAGGAGCTTTGAGCAGTTCTTC.

This sequence joins TRBV6-1 and TRBJ2-5, with 7 bases matching TRBD1. Germline CDR1 reads MNHNS; CDR2 reads SASEGT. Trimming took 4 bases from V and 4 from J; bases not matched to a gene: 3. There are 13 residues in the CDR3. The chain's CDR3 is CASSGNRGETQYF. The CDR3 nucleotides read TGTGCCAGCAGTGGAAACAGGGGAGAGACCCAGTACTTC.

For this clone: Distinct nucleotide sequences in the sample also encode this CDR3. CDR3: CASREGGRETQYF. DNA of the CDR3: TGTGCCAGCAGAGAGGGGGGCCGGGAGACCCAGTACTTC. The chain carries TRBV2 and TRBJ2-5, with D tentatively TRBD1 or TRBD2 (6 bases each). CDR3 size: 13 residues. Germline CDR1 and CDR2: SNHLY and FYNNEI. The V gene lost 6 bases and the J gene lost 5 bases, with 13 bases spanning the gap.

The V and J genes are TRBV12-5 and TRBJ2-2, with D possibly matching TRBD2 (6 bases). The CDR3 length is 16 residues. V was cut by 3 bases and J by 7 bases, with 18 bases left in between. Germline assignment: CDR1 LGHNT and CDR2 FRNRAP. The CDR3 nucleotides are TGTGCTAGTGGTTTTCGACTAGAGGGGAAGGGCGGGGAGCTGTTTTTT. Translation gives CASGFRLEGKGGELFF.

V and J are TRBV30 and TRBJ2-7, with 8 bases matching TRBD1. This CDR3 has 14 residues. J lost 2 bases, V lost 8 bases, and 11 bases had no gene match. Per the germline V gene, CDR1 is GTSNPN and CDR2 is SVGIG (reference sequence). CDR3 DNA: TGTGCCCTCCTTCCGGCGGACAGGGCCTACGAGCAGTACTTC. This codes for CALLPADRAYEQYF.

The rearrangement links TRBV6-4 to TRBJ2-1; D perhaps matches TRBD2 (5 bases). The CDR3 has 12 residues. Germline V gene sequence: CDR1 MRHNA, CDR2 SNTAGT. V was cut by 0 bases and J by 8 bases, with 5 bases left in between. The CDR3 nucleotides are TGTGCCAGCAGTGACTCCGGGGATGAGCAGTTCTTC. It specifies CASSDSGDEQFF.

This clone has only a few counts. The rearrangement joins TRBV27 to TRBJ1-5, with D possibly matching TRBD1 (5 bases). V lost 9 bases and J 4 bases, leaving 16 bases between the germline ends. CDR3 length equals 14 residues. Germline CDR1 MNHEY, CDR2 SMNVEV (reference sequence). Here the CDR3 reads CARKRGVLNQPQHF. As DNA, the CDR3 is TGTGCCAGAAAAAGGGGAGTTCTAAATCAGCCCCAGCATTTT.